These T cell receptor beta chains were read from a single sample in a study of early T cells in non-severe SARS-CoV-2 infection. In TCRdb, the 5' RACE reads were re-called with MiXCR into one record per CDR3 protein. The sample includes about 80,000 distinct CDR3 sequences, about 14% of them seen just once. Sequencing was carried out using whole blood. The receptors originated from an adult who was a healthcare worker with PCR-confirmed SARS-CoV-2 infection or an uninfected control (not recorded which). Each CDR3 is given with its conserved first and last residue. D genes are given only for firm matches. Size tells how often a clone was seen (once, few, many) or the class of an expanded clone, and some rows leave it out.

d_gene,j_gene,abundance,v_gene,CDR3aa,CDR3nt
NA,TRBJ1-5,NA,TRBV20-1,CSAHTGNNQPQHF,TGCAGTGCTCATACGGGAAATAATCAGCCCCAGCATTTT
NA,TRBJ1-6,NA,TRBV18,CASSYGANSPLHF,TGTGCCAGCTCGTACGGGGCTAATTCACCCCTCCACTTT
NA,TRBJ2-7,few,TRBV7-2,CASSPTGAGYEQYF,TGTGCCAGCAGCCCAACCGGGGCAGGCTACGAGCAGTACTTC
TRBD1,TRBJ1-1,many,TRBV2,CASSEDRGDEAFF,TGTGCCAGCAGTGAAGACAGGGGCGATGAAGCTTTCTTT
NA,TRBJ2-2,few,TRBV7-2,CASSFPGSGGELFF,TGTGCCAGCAGCTTTCCAGGGAGTGGCGGGGAGCTGTTTTTT
NA,TRBJ1-2,few,TRBV25-1,CASSDKYRENYGYTF,TGTGCCAGCAGTGATAAGTACAGGGAGAACTATGGCTACACCTTC
NA,TRBJ2-7,NA,TRBV15,CATSRDNYEQYF,TGTGCCACCAGCAGAGATAATTACGAGCAGTACTTC
TRBD2,TRBJ2-3,many,TRBV11-2,CASSFTSGGDRGTQYF,TGTGCCAGCAGCTTTACTAGCGGGGGAGACCGGGGTACGCAGTATTTT
NA,TRBJ2-7,few,TRBV6-2/TRBV6-3,CASQYLDEQYF,TGTGCCAGCCAGTATTTGGATGAGCAGTACTTC
NA,TRBJ1-2,many,TRBV5-5,CASSPNLGREYGYTF,TGTGCCAGCAGCCCCAATCTGGGCAGGGAATATGGCTACACCTTC
NA,TRBJ2-1,NA,TRBV9,CASSAYTGLWQFF,TGTGCCAGCAGCGCCTATACAGGACTGTGGCAGTTCTTC
TRBD1,TRBJ2-7,many,TRBV29-1,CSAGTGGGYEQYF,TGCAGCGCTGGGACAGGGGGAGGGTACGAGCAGTACTTC
TRBD1,TRBJ1-1,few,TRBV18,CASSVGTGILNTEAFF,TGTGCCAGCTCAGTCGGGACAGGGATTTTGAACACTGAAGCTTTCTTT
NA,TRBJ2-5,many,TRBV6-5,CASSYYSGQETQYF,TGTGCCAGCAGTTACTACTCGGGTCAAGAGACCCAGTACTTC
NA,TRBJ2-7,few,TRBV28,CASTNPGAREQYF,TGTGCCAGCACCAATCCGGGGGCGCGGGAGCAGTACTTC
NA,TRBJ1-5,many,TRBV6-1,CASSAGEVEPQHF,TGTGCCAGCAGTGCCGGCGAGGTGGAGCCCCAGCATTTT
NA,TRBJ1-2,few,TRBV9,CASSYRAQDGYTF,TGTGCCAGCAGCTACCGGGCGCAGGATGGCTACACCTTC
TRBD2,TRBJ2-7,NA,TRBV19,CASSIRTSGTAYEQYF,TGTGCCAGTAGTATAAGGACTAGCGGGACTGCCTACGAGCAGTACTTC
TRBD1,TRBJ2-1,NA,TRBV11-2,CASSLWRRPGGNDEQFF,TGTGCCAGCAGCTTATGGAGAAGGCCAGGGGGAAACGATGAGCAGTTCTTC
NA,TRBJ1-1,many,TRBV11-2,CASSLGGNRGTLNTEAFF,TGTGCCAGCAGCTTAGGCGGGAATCGGGGGACACTGAACACTGAAGCTTTCTTT
NA,TRBJ2-7,NA,TRBV29-1,CSVEKTGSDEQYF,TGCAGCGTTGAAAAGACAGGATCTGACGAGCAGTACTTC
NA,TRBJ1-3,NA,TRBV12-3/TRBV12-4,CASSQTGTLPGNTIYF,TGTGCCAGCAGTCAAACAGGGACTCTCCCTGGAAACACCATATATTTT
NA,TRBJ2-3,NA,TRBV3-1,CASSRGRADTQYF,TGTGCCAGCAGCCGGGGACGGGCAGATACGCAGTATTTT
NA,TRBJ1-2,NA,TRBV19,CASSGAGVSGYTF,TGTGCCAGTAGTGGGGCCGGAGTCTCTGGCTACACCTTC
TRBD1,TRBJ1-2,NA,TRBV20-1,CSASSRQGVANYGYTF,TGCAGTGCTAGCTCCAGACAGGGGGTTGCTAACTATGGCTACACCTTC
NA,TRBJ2-1,NA,TRBV14,CASSQVLGAKDEQFF,TGTGCCAGCAGCCAAGTTCTGGGGGCGAAAGATGAGCAGTTCTTC
NA,TRBJ1-1,few,TRBV7-9,CASSLVADTEAFF,TGTGCCAGCAGCTTAGTGGCCGACACTGAAGCTTTCTTT
TRBD2,TRBJ2-1,few,TRBV6-5,CASSYGLAGGRSSYNEQFF,TGTGCCAGCAGTTACGGACTAGCGGGGGGCCGGAGCTCCTACAATGAGCAGTTCTTC
NA,TRBJ2-7,few,TRBV12-3/TRBV12-4,CASSFGAQAAYEQYF,TGTGCCAGCAGCTTTGGAGCTCAGGCCGCCTACGAGCAGTACTTC
TRBD1,TRBJ2-2,NA,TRBV7-8,CASSLNVRGQGSGELFF,TGTGCCAGCAGCTTAAACGTTAGGGGGCAGGGGAGCGGGGAGCTGTTTTTT
NA,TRBJ1-5,NA,TRBV29-1,CSVEEAGGHQPQHF,TGCAGCGTTGAAGAAGCTGGAGGTCATCAGCCCCAGCATTTT
NA,TRBJ1-1,many,TRBV6-2/TRBV6-3,CASSYASSGNTEAFF,TGTGCCAGCAGCTACGCATCTTCGGGGAACACTGAAGCTTTCTTT